Described below is a single T cell receptor (beta chain) sequence and its context. Sequencing used immunoSEQ multiplex PCR; TCRdb keeps in-frame clones, though not all of them. The sample records 400,000 to 600,000 clones, over 75% being singletons. The CDR3 totals 14 residues. The germline V gene encodes CDR1 MNHNS and CDR2 SASEGT. V gave up 6 bases and J gave up 6 bases, with 15 bases separating them. The sample comes from a study of shared clonotypes between healthy human individuals. This receptor was obtained from a middle-aged woman in good health. Some clones in this sample may be carry-over from other donors' samples. The specimen was PBMCs. This chain joins TRBV6-1 and TRBJ1-5; D uncertain. CDR3 DNA sequence: TGTGCCAGCAGCTCCCACTTACAAGGTCAGCCCCAGCATTTT. Its protein product is CASSSHLQGQPQHF.